These 11 T cell receptor beta chains were sequenced from one sample in a study of T cell changes during pregnancy in multiple sclerosis. The table came from immunoSEQ multiplex PCR; TCRdb's copy has only in-frame clones and leaves some out. Altogether around 56,000 clones are present, about nine tenths being singletons, with the ten largest covering 2% to 2.5%. This specimen consisted of peripheral blood, obtained in the first trimester of pregnancy. The receptors come from a female donor in good health, enrolled as a control in a pregnancy study.

The chain recombines TRBV10-3 with TRBJ2-5; maybe TRBD2 (7 bases). Germline CDR1 is ENHRY and CDR2 is SYGVKD. The V and J ends lost 7 bases and 3 bases respectively, with 15 bases between them. The CDR3 length is 14 residues. CDR3 residues: CAIKRGGGEETQYF. The CDR3 DNA sequence: TGTGCCATCAAAAGGGGGGGAGGCGAAGAGACCCAGTACTTC.

V usage is TRBV7-9 and J usage is TRBJ1-2; D possibly corresponds to TRBD1 (5 bases). Trimming removed 3 bases at V and 6 bases at J, with 14 bases between. The V gene's germline CDR1 is SEHNR and CDR2 FQNEAQ (reference sequence). CDR3 length: 14 amino acids. The CDR3 sequence: CASSFTTGSDGYTF. The CDR3 DNA follows: TGTGCCAGCAGCTTCACAACAGGTTCGGATGGCTACACCTTC.

This sequence joins TRBV6-1 and TRBJ2-7; 14 nucleotides align to TRBD2. With 2 bases clipped from V and 3 bases from J, the junction kept 3 bases outside the gene matches. Germline V lookup: CDR1 MNHNS, CDR2 SASEGT. The CDR3 spans 16 residues. For the CDR3, the DNA is TGTGCCAGCAGTGAACGGGGGACTAGCGGGAGCTACGAGCAGTACTTC. It is translated as CASSERGTSGSYEQYF.

The gene calls are TRBV27 and TRBJ1-5; D gene unclear. V lost 5 bases, J lost 2 bases, and 4 bases lay in between. The germline CDR1 and CDR2 sequences are MNHEY and SMNVEV (reference sequence). The CDR3 contains 12 residues. DNA of the CDR3: TGTGCCAGCAGTGCGGGCAATCAGCCCCAGCATTTT. Protein: CASSAGNQPQHF.

This chain joins TRBV29-1 and TRBJ2-6; weak D call: TRBD1 (6 bases). V was clipped by 6 bases and J by 2 bases, with 8 bases between them. Germline lookup yields CDR1 SQVTM and CDR2 ANQGSEA. The CDR3 runs to 13 residues. The CDR3 DNA is TGCAGCGTACAGGGTGCTGGGGCCAACGTCCTGACTTTC. Protein: CSVQGAGANVLTF.

The rearrangement links TRBV9 to TRBJ2-3; 9 nucleotides agree with TRBD2. Per the germline V gene, CDR1 is SGDLS and CDR2 is YYNGEE. J gave up 2 bases and V 4 bases, and 11 bases lay outside the gene matches. The CDR3 has 17 amino acids. CDR3 DNA: TGTGCCAGCAGCCCTTATTTAGCGGGGGCCGCCACAGATACGCAGTATTTT. This gives the protein CASSPYLAGAATDTQYF.

This clone showed up just once. The chain carries TRBV5-1 and TRBJ2-1, with 11 bases lining up with TRBD2. The ends lost 0 bases at V and 9 bases at J; junction bases unmatched: 2. The germline gives CDR1 SGHRS, CDR2 YFSETQ. This CDR3 has 14 amino acids. The CDR3 nucleotides read TGCGCCAGCAGCTTGGCGCTAGCGGGGGGTGAGCAGTTCTTC. Residues: CASSLALAGGEQFF.

Remarks on this clone: A read error may produce the germline difference seen at one junction end. The chain carries TRBV7-7 and TRBJ2-1; no reliable D call. The CDR3 consists of 14 residues. Looked up from germline, CDR1 is SSHAT and CDR2 is FNYEAQ (reference sequence). The CDR3: CASSPNPRSNEQFF. CDR3 in DNA: TGTGCTAGCAGCCCAAACCCTCGGAGTAATGAGCAGTTCTTC.

The chain has TRBV6-6 and TRBJ2-1; TRBD2 matches 8 bases. In germline, CDR1 is MNHNY, CDR2 SVGAGI (reference sequence). The CDR3 has 13 residues. V dropped 6 bases and J dropped 13; count of bases not matched to a gene: 11. CDR3: CASSLRGGAPQFF. In nucleotides, the CDR3 is TGTGCCAGCAGCCTCCGGGGGGGGGCCCCTCAGTTCTTC.

V is TRBV28 and J is TRBJ2-1, with D possibly TRBD2 on 5 matching bases. V shed 6 bases and J shed 0 bases, with 12 bases lying between them. Per the germline V gene, CDR1 is MDHEN and CDR2 is SYDVKM. This CDR3 spans 15 amino acids. CDR3 sequence (DNA): TGTGCCAGCAGCCAATCCCTAGCCTCCTACAATGAGCAGTTCTTC. Translation gives CASSQSLASYNEQFF. The whole variable domain, filled in from reference TRBV28 and TRBJ2-1, reads DVKVTQSSRYLVKRTGEKVFLECVQDMDHENMFWYRQDPGLGLRLIYFSYDVKMKEKGDIPEGYSVSREKKERFSLILESASTNQTSMYLCASSQSLASYNEQFFGPGTRLTVL.

The chain has TRBV7-8 and TRBJ1-2; D perhaps matches TRBD1 (5 bases). V was shortened by 5 bases and J by 8 bases, with 27 bases between the two germline ends. The CDR3 consists of 17 residues. Germline assignment: CDR1 SGHVS and CDR2 FQNEAQ. The CDR3 coding sequence is TGTGCCAGCAGCCCCCTCAGGCGACTGGGGGGAGGGGTAGGCTACACCTTC. Translation: CASSPLRRLGGGVGYTF.